The 25 T cell receptor beta chains reported below all come from one sample, sequenced in a study of monozygotic twins with inflammatory bowel disease. TCRdb re-analyzed the 5' RACE reads; it lists each CDR3 protein once, without DNA. The sample table sets out some 170,000 distinct CDR3 sequences. Sequenced: blood. These TCRs come from a human donor with ulcerative colitis or Crohn's disease, or a healthy co-twin of an affected twin (not recorded which).

V gene TRBV28 combines with J gene TRBJ2-1; lacking DNA, the TRBD1 call made by TCRdb goes unchecked. CDR1 is MDHEN and CDR2 is SYDVKM in the germline V gene. CDR3 length equals 14 residues. The CDR3 spells CASCRQGEGNEQFF.

The V and J genes are TRBV18 and TRBJ1-5. The germline gives CDR1 KGHSH, CDR2 LQKENI. The CDR3 contains 15 residues. The CDR3 sequence is CASSPGTPESQPQHF.

The genes are TRBV9 and TRBJ2-2; the TCRdb call, TRBD1, lacks DNA for checking. CDR1 and CDR2 from the germline V gene are SGDLS and YYNGEE. The CDR3 is made up of 17 amino acids. The CDR3 here is CASSPPWDRGLTGELFF.

The genes are TRBV21-1 and TRBJ2-2; the TRBD2 assignment by TCRdb is unverifiable without DNA. TRBV21-1 is tagged as a pseudogene. The CDR3 totals 14 residues. This chain's CDR3 is CATDPGLATGELFF.

The chain carries TRBV7-2 and TRBJ1-1; the TCRdb D gene call, TRBD1, has no DNA to confirm it. CDR3 length: 14 amino acids. Germline values: CDR1 SGHTA, CDR2 FQGNSA. CDR3 residues: CASSLWTGNTEAFF.

The chain links TRBV28 to TRBJ2-7; there is no DNA to check the TCRdb D call of TRBD2. Looked up from germline, CDR1 is MDHEN and CDR2 is SYDVKM. This CDR3 is 15 amino acids long. The CDR3 reads CASSALAEISYEQYF. Drawing the rest from reference TRBV28 and TRBJ2-7, the complete variable domain is DVKVTQSSRYLVKRTGEKVFLECVQDMDHENMFWYRQDPGLGLRLIYFSYDVKMKEKGDIPEGYSVSREKKERFSLILESASTNQTSMYLCASSALAEISYEQYFGPGTRLTVT.

The J gene is TRBJ2-7, the V gene TRBV10-3; TCRdb's D call, TRBD1, is unchecked because there is no DNA. From germline, CDR1 is ENHRY and CDR2 SYGVKD. The CDR3 loop spans 12 amino acids. The CDR3 sequence is CATRDGPYEQYF.

This chain connects TRBV20-1 to TRBJ2-1; the TCRdb call, TRBD2, lacks DNA for checking. Looked up from germline, CDR1 is DFQATT and CDR2 is SNEGSKA (reference sequence). The CDR3 is 16 residues long. The CDR3 spells CSARPSSSGPFNEQFF.

The V gene is TRBV7-4, the J gene TRBJ2-7; TCRdb's assignment of TRBD1 cannot be checked, as there is no DNA. CDR3 length equals 15 residues. The germline V gene has CDR1 SGHVT and CDR2 SQSDAQ. CDR3 residues: CASSLGGENFYEQYF. Using reference TRBV7-4 and TRBJ2-7 for the parts outside the CDR3, the full variable domain is GAGVSQSPRYKVAKRGRDVALRCDSISGHVTLYWYRQTLGQGSEVLTYSQSDAQRDKSGRPSGRFSAERPERSVSTLKIQRTEQGDSAVYLCASSLGGENFYEQYFGPGTRLTVT.

The chain recombines TRBV27 with TRBJ1-2; the D call of TRBD1 rests on TCRdb alone, since no DNA is present to check it. Germline lookup yields CDR1 MNHEY and CDR2 SMNVEV (reference sequence). The CDR3 is 16 amino acids. The CDR3 protein is CASSHARTGPTYGYTF.

The chain recombines TRBV28 with TRBJ1-1; TCRdb names TRBD1, which stays unverified in the absence of DNA. The CDR3 spans 12 residues. Germline V gene lookup returns CDR1 MDHEN and CDR2 SYDVKM. The CDR3 loop is CATQGGNTEAFF.

V is TRBV7-9 and J is TRBJ2-1; TCRdb designates TRBD2, a call that cannot be tested without DNA. CDR1 and CDR2 from the germline V gene are SEHNR and FQNEAQ (reference sequence). The CDR3 length is 15 residues. The CDR3 is CASSVPSGRLDEQFF.

The chain employs TRBV4-2 and TRBJ1-4. The V gene's germline CDR1 is LGHNA and CDR2 YNFKEQ. The CDR3 extends over 13 amino acids. The CDR3 loop is CASSQDLPEKLFF.

This sequence joins TRBV6-5 and TRBJ2-7; checking the TCRdb D call of TRBD1 is not possible without DNA. The CDR3 runs 16 residues. CDR1 MNHEY and CDR2 SVGAGI come from the germline V gene. The CDR3 spells CASSYSTGPGRYEQYF.

This chain links TRBV29-1 with TRBJ2-2; TCRdb gives TRBD1 as the D gene, but with no DNA this cannot be confirmed. Germline V CDR1 and CDR2: SQVTM, ANQGSEA. The CDR3 runs to 14 residues. CDR3 region: CSVTRDTNTGELFF.

The chain is built from TRBV7-3 and TRBJ2-1; TCRdb's assignment of TRBD1 cannot be checked, as there is no DNA. The CDR3 has 12 amino acids. Germline assignment: CDR1 SGHTA and CDR2 FQGTGA. CDR3: CASSLRPGEQFF.

This sequence joins TRBV19 and TRBJ1-2; TCRdb calls TRBD1, which cannot be checked without DNA. The length of the CDR3 is 14 residues. CDR1 and CDR2 (germline): LNHDA, SQIVND (reference sequence). The CDR3 is CASSWTGEDYGYTF.

The V gene is TRBV14, the J gene TRBJ1-1. The CDR3 totals 13 residues. Germline V lookup: CDR1 SGHDN, CDR2 FVKESK. CDR3 amino acids: CASSLAAVPEAFF. Full variable domain (outside the CDR3, taken from reference TRBV14 and TRBJ1-1): EAGVTQFPSHSVIEKGQTVTLRCDPISGHDNLYWYRRVMGKEIKFLLHFVKESKQDESGMPNNRFLAERTGGTYSTLKVQPAELEDSGVYFCASSLAAVPEAFFGQGTRLTVV.

The gene calls are TRBV19 and TRBJ2-2; TCRdb selects TRBD1, and the lack of DNA leaves this call unchecked. CDR1 is LNHDA and CDR2 is SQIVND in the germline V gene (reference sequence). This CDR3 contains 17 residues. CDR3 loop: CASSISSGGLWTGELFF.

This chain joins TRBV10-3 and TRBJ2-3; TCRdb's D gene call, TRBD1, goes unchecked for lack of DNA. Per the germline V gene, CDR1 is ENHRY and CDR2 is SYGVKD. This CDR3 is built from 15 residues. The CDR3 here is CAISEGGQTTDTQYF.

The chain combines TRBV6-6 with TRBJ1-5. The CDR3 is 12 amino acids. Germline CDR1 and CDR2: MNHNY and SVGAGI (reference sequence). The CDR3 protein is CASSPIGQPQHF.

This chain links TRBV27 with TRBJ1-3; TCRdb selects TRBD1, and the lack of DNA leaves this call unchecked. Germline CDR1 reads MNHEY; CDR2 reads SMNVEV (reference sequence). This CDR3 region has 22 residues. The CDR3 loop reads CASSLRRSSGTGSTWTGNTIYF.

The chain uses TRBV7-9 and TRBJ2-5; the TRBD1 assignment by TCRdb is unverifiable without DNA. The germline gives CDR1 SEHNR, CDR2 FQNEAQ (reference sequence). The CDR3 is 14 residues long. The CDR3 sequence: CASSLPTGPETQYF.

The V call is TRBV20-1, the J call TRBJ2-7; TCRdb proposes TRBD2, but this gene call is untestable without DNA. The length of the CDR3 is 17 residues. CDR1 and CDR2 (germline): DFQATT, SNEGSKA (reference sequence). The CDR3 here is CSARDRPGLAGAHEQYF.

This rearrangement joins TRBV10-3 to TRBJ1-1. CDR3 length: 15 amino acids. Germline assignment: CDR1 ENHRY and CDR2 SYGVKD. The CDR3 sequence is CAISEGLGTAVLAFF.